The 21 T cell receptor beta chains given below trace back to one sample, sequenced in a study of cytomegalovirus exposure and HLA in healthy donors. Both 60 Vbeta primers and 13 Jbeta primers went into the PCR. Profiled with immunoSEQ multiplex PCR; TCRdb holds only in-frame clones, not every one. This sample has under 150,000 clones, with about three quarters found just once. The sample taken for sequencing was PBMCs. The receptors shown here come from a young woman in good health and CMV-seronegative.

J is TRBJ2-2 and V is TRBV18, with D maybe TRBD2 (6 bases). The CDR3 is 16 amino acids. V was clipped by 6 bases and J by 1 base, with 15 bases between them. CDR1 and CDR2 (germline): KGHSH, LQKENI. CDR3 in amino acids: CASSPGTPGNTGELFF. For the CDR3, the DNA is TGTGCCAGCTCGCCCGGGACTCCCGGGAACACCGGGGAGCTGTTTTTT.

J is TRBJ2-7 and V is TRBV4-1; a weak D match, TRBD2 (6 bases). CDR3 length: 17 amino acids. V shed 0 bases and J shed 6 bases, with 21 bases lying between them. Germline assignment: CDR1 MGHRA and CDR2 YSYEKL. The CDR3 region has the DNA TGCGCCAGCAGCCAAGAAATGGGGGGTAGCTCCTCTCTCGAGCAGTACTTC. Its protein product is CASSQEMGGSSSLEQYF.

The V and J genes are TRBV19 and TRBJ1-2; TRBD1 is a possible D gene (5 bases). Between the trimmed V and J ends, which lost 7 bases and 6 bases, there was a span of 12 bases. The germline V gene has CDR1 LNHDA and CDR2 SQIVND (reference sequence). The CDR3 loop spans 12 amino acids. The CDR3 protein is CASKGVDHGYTF. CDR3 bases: TGTGCCAGTAAAGGGGTCGATCATGGCTACACCTTC.

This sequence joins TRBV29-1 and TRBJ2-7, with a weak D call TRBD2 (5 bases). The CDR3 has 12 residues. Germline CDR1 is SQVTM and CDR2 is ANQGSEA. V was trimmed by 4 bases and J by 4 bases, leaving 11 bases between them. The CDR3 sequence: CSVGGIPYEQYF. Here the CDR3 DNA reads TGCAGCGTTGGAGGGATACCATACGAGCAGTACTTC.

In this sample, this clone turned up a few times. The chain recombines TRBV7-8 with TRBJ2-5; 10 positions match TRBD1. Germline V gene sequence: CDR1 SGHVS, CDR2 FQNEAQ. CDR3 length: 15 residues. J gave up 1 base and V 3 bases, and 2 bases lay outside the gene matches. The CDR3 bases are TGTGCCAGCAGCTTCCGGGACAGGGGCCAAGAGACCCAGTACTTC. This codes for CASSFRDRGQETQYF.

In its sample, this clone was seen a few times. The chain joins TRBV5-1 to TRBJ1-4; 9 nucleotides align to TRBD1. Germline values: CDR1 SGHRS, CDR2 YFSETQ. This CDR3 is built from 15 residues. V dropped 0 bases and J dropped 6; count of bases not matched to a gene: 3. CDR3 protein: CASSLDRQGDEKLFF. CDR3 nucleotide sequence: TGCGCCAGCAGCTTGGACCGACAGGGGGATGAAAAACTGTTTTTT.

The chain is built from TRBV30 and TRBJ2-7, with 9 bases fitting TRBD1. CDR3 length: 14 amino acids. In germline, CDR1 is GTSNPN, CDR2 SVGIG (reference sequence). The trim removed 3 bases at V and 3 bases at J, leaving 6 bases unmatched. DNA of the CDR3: TGTGCCTGGAGCTGGGGGACAGGGAACTACGAGCAGTACTTC. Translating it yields CAWSWGTGNYEQYF.

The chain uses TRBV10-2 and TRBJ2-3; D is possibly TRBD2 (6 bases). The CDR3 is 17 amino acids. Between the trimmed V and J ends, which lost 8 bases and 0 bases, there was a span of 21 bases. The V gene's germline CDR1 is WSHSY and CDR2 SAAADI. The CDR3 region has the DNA TGCGCCAGCTCCCCTAAAATCCTAGCGACTAGCACAGATACGCAGTATTTT. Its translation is CASSPKILATSTDTQYF.

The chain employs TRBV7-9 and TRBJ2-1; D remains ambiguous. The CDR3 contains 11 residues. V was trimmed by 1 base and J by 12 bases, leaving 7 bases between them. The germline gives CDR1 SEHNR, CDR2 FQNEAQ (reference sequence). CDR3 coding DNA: TGTGCCAGCAGCTTAGAACGCGGGCAGTTCTTC. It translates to CASSLERGQFF.

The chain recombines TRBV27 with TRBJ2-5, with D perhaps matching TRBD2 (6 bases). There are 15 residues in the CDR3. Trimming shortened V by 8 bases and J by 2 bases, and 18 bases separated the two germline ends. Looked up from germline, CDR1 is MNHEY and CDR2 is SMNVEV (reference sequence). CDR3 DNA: TGTGCCAGCGCCAATTCCGTAGCGGCTCAAGAGACCCAGTACTTC. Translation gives CASANSVAAQETQYF.

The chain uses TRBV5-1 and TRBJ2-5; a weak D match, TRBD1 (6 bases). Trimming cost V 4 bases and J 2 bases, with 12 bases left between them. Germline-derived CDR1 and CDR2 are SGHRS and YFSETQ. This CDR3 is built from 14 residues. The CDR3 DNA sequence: TGCGCCAGCAGCCCCGGGACATCGCAAGAGACCCAGTACTTC. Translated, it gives CASSPGTSQETQYF.

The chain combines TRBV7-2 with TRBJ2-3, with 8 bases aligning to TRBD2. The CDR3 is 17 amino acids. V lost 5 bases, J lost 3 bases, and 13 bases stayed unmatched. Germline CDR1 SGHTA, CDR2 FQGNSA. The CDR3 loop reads CASSPRAGLAVTDTQYF. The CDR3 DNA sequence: TGTGCCAGCAGCCCCCGCGCTGGACTAGCCGTGACAGATACGCAGTATTTT.

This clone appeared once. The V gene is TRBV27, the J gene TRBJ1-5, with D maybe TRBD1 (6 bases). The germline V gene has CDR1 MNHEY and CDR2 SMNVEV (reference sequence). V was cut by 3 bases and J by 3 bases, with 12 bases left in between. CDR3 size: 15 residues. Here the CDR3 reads CASSFSGVNNQPQHF. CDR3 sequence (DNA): TGTGCCAGCAGTTTCTCAGGGGTTAACAATCAGCCCCAGCATTTT.

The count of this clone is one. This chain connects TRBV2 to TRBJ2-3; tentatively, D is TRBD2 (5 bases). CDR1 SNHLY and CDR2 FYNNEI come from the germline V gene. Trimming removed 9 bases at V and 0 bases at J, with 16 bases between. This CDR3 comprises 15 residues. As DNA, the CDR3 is TGTGCCAGGCCGGCGGGTATACAGAGCACAGATACGCAGTATTTT. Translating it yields CARPAGIQSTDTQYF.

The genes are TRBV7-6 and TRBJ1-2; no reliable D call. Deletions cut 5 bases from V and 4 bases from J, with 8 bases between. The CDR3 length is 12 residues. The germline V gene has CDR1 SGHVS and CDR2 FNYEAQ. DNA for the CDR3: TGTGCCAGCAGCCGATCAGGCTATGGCTACACCTTC. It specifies CASSRSGYGYTF.

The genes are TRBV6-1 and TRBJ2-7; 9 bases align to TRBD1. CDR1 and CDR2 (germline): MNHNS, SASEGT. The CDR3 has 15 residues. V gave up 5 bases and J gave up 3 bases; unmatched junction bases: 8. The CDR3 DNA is TGTGCCAGCAGTTTTGGGGGGACAGGGCTCTACGAGCAGTACTTC. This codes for CASSFGGTGLYEQYF.

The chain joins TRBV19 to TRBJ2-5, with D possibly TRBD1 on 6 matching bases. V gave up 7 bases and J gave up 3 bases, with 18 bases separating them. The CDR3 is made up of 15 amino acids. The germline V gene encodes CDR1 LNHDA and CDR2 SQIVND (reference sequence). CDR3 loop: CASTPWGRGEETQYF. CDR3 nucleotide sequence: TGTGCCAGTACCCCTTGGGGCAGGGGAGAAGAGACCCAGTACTTC.

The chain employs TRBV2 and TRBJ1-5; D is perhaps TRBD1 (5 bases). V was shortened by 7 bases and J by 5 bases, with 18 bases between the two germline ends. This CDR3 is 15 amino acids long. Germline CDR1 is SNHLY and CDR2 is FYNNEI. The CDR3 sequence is CASTRGTSPDQPQHF. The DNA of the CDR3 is TGTGCCAGCACCCGTGGGACTTCTCCGGATCAGCCCCAGCATTTT.

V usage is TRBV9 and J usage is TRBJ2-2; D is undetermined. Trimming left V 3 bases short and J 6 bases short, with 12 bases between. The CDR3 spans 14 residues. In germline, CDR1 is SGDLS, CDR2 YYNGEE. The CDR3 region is CASSDFSGSGELFF. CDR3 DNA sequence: TGTGCCAGCAGCGATTTTTCGGGTTCCGGGGAGCTGTTTTTT.

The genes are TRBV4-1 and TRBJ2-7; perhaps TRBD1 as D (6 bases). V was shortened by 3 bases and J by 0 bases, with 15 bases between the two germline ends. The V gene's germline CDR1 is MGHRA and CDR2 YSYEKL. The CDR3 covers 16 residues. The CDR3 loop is CASSHQFRDNSYEQYF. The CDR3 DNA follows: TGCGCCAGCAGCCACCAGTTCCGGGACAACTCCTACGAGCAGTACTTC.

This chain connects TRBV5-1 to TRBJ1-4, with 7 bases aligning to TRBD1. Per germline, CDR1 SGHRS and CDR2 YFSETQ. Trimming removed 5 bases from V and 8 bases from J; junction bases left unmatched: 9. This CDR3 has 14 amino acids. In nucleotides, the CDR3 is TGCGCCAGCAGGTCCGGGACAGCCAGCGAAAAACTGTTTTTT. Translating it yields CASRSGTASEKLFF. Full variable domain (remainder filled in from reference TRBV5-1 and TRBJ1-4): KAGVTQTPRYLIKTRGQQVTLSCSPISGHRSVSWYQQTPGQGLQFLFEYFSETQRNKGNFPGRFSGRQFSNSRSEMNVSTLELGDSALYLCASRSGTASEKLFFGSGTQLSVL.